This TCR beta chain was captured by sequencing in a study of post-analysis software for immune sequencing data. Study information: Patients with relapsing-remitting, secondary progressive and progressive-relapsing multiple sclerosis courses were all represented.

Study observations and caveats: When patients were compared with controls, five TRBV segments were more frequent, TRBV5-6, TRBV5-1 and TRBV20-1 among them. Strong co-clustering by F measure was evident for samples that had been prepared in the same batch. Significantly lower normalized Chao1 diversity was seen in multiple sclerosis patients than in controls.

The ends lost 3 bases at V and 4 bases at J; junction bases unmatched: 6. Germline V gene lookup returns CDR1 SGHRS and CDR2 YFSETQ. The CDR3 spans 14 residues. This clonotype was observed a few times. Antigen unknown. A single base separates this from a much larger clone, so it may be a read error. Included in the TCR beta cDNA libraries were unique molecular identifiers. Between about 0.9 and 11 million T cells gave rise to about 450,000 cDNA molecules. TCRdb used MiXCR to reprocess the PCR reads, holding one entry per CDR3 protein. This table has 250,000 to 300,000 distinct CDR3 sequences, 36% appearing once.

This clonotype was sampled from a girl aged 5-17 years with multiple sclerosis. The rearrangement joins TRBV5-1 to TRBJ2-7, with 8 bases aligning to TRBD2. Sequenced material: blood. CDR3 sequence reads: CASSWLSGGYEQYF. As DNA, the CDR3 is TGCGCCAGCAGCTGGTTATCGGGAGGGTACGAGCAGTACTTC.